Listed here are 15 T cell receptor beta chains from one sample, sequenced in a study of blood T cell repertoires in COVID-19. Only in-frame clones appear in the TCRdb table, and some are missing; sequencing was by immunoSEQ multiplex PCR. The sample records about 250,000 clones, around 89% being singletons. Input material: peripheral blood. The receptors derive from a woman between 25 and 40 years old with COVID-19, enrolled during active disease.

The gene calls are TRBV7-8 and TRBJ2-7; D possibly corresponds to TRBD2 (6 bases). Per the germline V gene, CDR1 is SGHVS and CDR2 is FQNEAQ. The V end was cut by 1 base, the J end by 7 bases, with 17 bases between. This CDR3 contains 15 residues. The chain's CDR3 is CASSLGFGGAAEQYV. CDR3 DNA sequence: TGTGCCAGCAGCTTAGGATTCGGGGGAGCGGCTGAGCAGTACGTC.

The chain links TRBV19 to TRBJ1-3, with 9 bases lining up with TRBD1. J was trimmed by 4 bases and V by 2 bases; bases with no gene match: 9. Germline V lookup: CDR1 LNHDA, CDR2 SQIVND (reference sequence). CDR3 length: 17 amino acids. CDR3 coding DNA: TGTGCCAGTAGTATACCCACGACAGGGGGAAGGGGAAACACCATATATTTT. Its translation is CASSIPTTGGRGNTIYF.

CDR3 region: CASSWTGLAGSSYNEQFF. The CDR3 DNA follows: TGCGCCAGCAGCTGGACTGGACTAGCGGGCAGCTCCTACAATGAGCAGTTCTTC. The chain links TRBV5-1 to TRBJ2-1, with 11 positions matching TRBD2. The CDR3 runs to 18 residues. The germline CDR1 and CDR2 sequences are SGHRS and YFSETQ. V lost 3 bases, J lost 0 bases, and 8 bases stayed unmatched.

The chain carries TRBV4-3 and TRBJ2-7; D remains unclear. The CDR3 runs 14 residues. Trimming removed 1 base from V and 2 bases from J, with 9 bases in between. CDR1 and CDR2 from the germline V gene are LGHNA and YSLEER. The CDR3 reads CASSQGQAAYEQYF. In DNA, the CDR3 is TGCGCCAGCAGCCAAGGGCAGGCAGCCTACGAGCAGTACTTC.

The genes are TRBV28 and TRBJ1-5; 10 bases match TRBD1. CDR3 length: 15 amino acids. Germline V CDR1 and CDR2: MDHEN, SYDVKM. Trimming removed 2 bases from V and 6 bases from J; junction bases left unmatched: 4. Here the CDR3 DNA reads TGTGCCAGCAGTTTACTGGGACAGGGGAGTCAGCCCCAGCATTTT. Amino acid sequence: CASSLLGQGSQPQHF.

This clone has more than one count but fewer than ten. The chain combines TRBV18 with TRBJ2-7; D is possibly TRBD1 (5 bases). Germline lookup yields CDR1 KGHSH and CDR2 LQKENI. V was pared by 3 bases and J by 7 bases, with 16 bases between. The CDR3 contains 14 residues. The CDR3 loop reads CASSPGQVSWEQYV. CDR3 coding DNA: TGTGCCAGCTCACCGGGGCAGGTGTCGTGGGAGCAGTACGTC.

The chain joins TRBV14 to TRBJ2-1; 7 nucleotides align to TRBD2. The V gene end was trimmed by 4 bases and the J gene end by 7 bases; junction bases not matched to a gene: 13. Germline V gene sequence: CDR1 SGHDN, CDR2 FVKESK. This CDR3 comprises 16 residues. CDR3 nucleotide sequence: TGTGCCAGCAGCCCCTATGATGGGACTACCTGGAATGAGCAGTTCTTC. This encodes CASSPYDGTTWNEQFF.

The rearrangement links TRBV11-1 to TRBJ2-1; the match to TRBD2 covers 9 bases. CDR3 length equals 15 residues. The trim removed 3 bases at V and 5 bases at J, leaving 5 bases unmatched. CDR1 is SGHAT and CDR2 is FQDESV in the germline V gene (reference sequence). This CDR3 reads CASSFSSGVNNEQFF. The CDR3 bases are TGTGCCAGCAGCTTCTCTAGCGGGGTGAACAATGAGCAGTTCTTC.

CDR3: CASSESARGGRDEQFF. The CDR3 nucleotides read TGTGCCAGCAGTGAGAGTGCCCGGGGGGGCAGGGATGAGCAGTTCTTC. The rearrangement uses TRBV6-1 and TRBJ2-1, with 8 bases matching TRBD2. This CDR3 comprises 16 residues. V dropped 3 bases and J dropped 8; count of bases not matched to a gene: 12. Per the germline V gene, CDR1 is MNHNS and CDR2 is SASEGT.

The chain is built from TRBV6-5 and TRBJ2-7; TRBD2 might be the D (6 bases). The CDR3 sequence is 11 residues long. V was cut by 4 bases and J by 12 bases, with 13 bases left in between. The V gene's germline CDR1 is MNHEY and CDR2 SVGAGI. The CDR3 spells CASSLSRDSYF. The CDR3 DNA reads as TGTGCCAGCAGTTTGTCTCGGGACTCGTACTTC.

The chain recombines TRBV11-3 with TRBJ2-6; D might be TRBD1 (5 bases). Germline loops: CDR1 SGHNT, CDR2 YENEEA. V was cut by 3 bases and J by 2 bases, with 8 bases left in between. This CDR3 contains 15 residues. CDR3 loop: CASSFRVAGANVLTF. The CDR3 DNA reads TGTGCCAGCAGCTTCAGGGTTGCTGGGGCCAACGTCCTGACTTTC.

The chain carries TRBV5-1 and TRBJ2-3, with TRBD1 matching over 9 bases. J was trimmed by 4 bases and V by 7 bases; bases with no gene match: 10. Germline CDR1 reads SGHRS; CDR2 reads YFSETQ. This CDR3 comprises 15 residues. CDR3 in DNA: TGCGCCAGCGAGGAGGGGACAGGGTGGGCAGATACGCAGTATTTT. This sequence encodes CASEEGTGWADTQYF.

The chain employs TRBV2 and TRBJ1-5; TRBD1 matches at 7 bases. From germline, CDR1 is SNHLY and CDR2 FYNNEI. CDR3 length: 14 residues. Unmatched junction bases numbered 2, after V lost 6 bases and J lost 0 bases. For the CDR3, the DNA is TGTGCCAGCAGACAGGGGTTTAGCAATCAGCCCCAGCATTTT. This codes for CASRQGFSNQPQHF.

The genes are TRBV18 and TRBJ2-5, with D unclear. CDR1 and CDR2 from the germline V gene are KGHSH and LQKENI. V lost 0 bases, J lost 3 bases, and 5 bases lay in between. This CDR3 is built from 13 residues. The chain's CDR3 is CASSPPPKETQYF. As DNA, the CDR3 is TGTGCCAGCTCACCACCCCCAAAAGAGACCCAGTACTTC.

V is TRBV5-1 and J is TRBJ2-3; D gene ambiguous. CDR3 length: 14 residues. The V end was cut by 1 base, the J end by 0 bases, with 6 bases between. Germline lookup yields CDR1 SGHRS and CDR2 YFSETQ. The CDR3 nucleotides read TGCGCCAGCAGCTTGACAAGTAGCACAGATACGCAGTATTTT. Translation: CASSLTSSTDTQYF.